This record concerns one TCR beta chain sequence. Antigen unknown. The method was immunoSEQ multiplex PCR; TCRdb's version includes in-frame clones alone and lacks a portion of them. The sample has tens of thousands of clones, 85% to 90% seen once; the top ten hold around 10%. The record originates from a study of PD-1 blockade in classical Hodgkin lymphoma. About the study: Nivolumab dosing for patients was 3 mg/kg, administered intravenously every 2 weeks.

Each of the patients experienced relapse following autologous stem cell transplantation, and their brentuximab vedotin exposure differed. CDR1 is SGHTS, CDR2 YDEGEE, per germline. V lost 6 bases to trimming and J lost 0 bases; unmatched junction nucleotides: 20. CDR3 length equals 20 residues. General study findings and limits: Later analyses included only patients treated at least 1 year post-ASCT.

The TCR originated in a human donor with classical Hodgkin lymphoma. Source: peripheral blood mononuclear cells (PBMCs), taken before the second cycle of nivolumab. The chain combines TRBV5-8 with TRBJ1-4; 7 nucleotides match TRBD1. The CDR3, as DNA: TGTGCCAGCACAATTGGGGGACAGAACATTCCGCCTACAACTAATGAAAAACTGTTTTTT. Protein product: CASTIGGQNIPPTTNEKLFF.